This TCR beta chain was observed in a study of beta chain features in type 1 diabetes. General study points: Patients with Type 1 diabetes showed moderately but significantly shorter TCRB CDR3s in all four CD4+ subsets. Patients' naive, central memory and Treg TCRB repertoires seemed closer to one another than those of healthy donors.

Stem cell-like memory, regulatory, central memory and naive CD4+ cells were sorted via CD45RO/CCR7/CD25/CD127/CD95/CD27. About this clone: Its cognate antigen is unknown.

Expressed TCRB transcripts got sequenced, as all isolated RNA was reverse transcribed. Some clones are missing from TCRdb's copy, which holds only in-frame ones; the method was immunoSEQ multiplex PCR. This sample has more than 250,000 clones, with over 20% found just once. This CDR3 spans 13 amino acids. V was pared by 6 bases and J by 4 bases, with 12 bases between. Germline assignment: CDR1 LGHNA and CDR2 YSLEER. This TCR came from a woman aged 40 to 49 with type 1 diabetes. The material sequenced was naive CD4+ T cells from blood. This rearrangement joins TRBV4-3 to TRBJ1-2; D might be TRBD1 (5 bases). The CDR3 coding sequence is TGCGCCAGCAGTCGCGACAGAACCTATGGCTACACCTTC. As protein: CASSRDRTYGYTF.